The T cell receptor beta chain under discussion was sequenced for a study of shared clonotypes between healthy human individuals. The J segment lost 2 bases and the V segment lost 3 bases, leaving 7 bases of the junction unmatched. Germline CDR1 reads SGHAT; CDR2 reads FQNNGV. The CDR3 runs to 16 residues. As originally analysed: Owing to the provision of junction-only sequences devoid of quality scores by immunoSEQ, filtering differed. TCRdb's copy holds only in-frame clones and misses some; the assay was immunoSEQ multiplex PCR. That table is the source of V, J and clone size, and D and trimming were worked out from the DNA. The table includes some 1.5 million clones, more than 95% detected once.

This TCR derives from a man aged 30 to 45 in good health. V usage is TRBV11-2 and J usage is TRBJ2-7; 10 nucleotides line up with TRBD1. Sequenced sample: naive CD4+ T cells sorted from blood. Subset reported: CD45RA+ positively selected. Written as DNA, the CDR3 is TGTGCCAGCAGCTTGGGCGTAGGACAGGGGGCCTACGAGCAGTACTTC. Translated: CASSLGVGQGAYEQYF.